The entry that follows covers one T cell receptor beta chain sequence. Its antigen is currently unknown. Frozen-stored PBMCs produced 1.5 to 2 micrograms of genomic DNA for TCR beta libraries. The data derive from a study of cytotoxic CD8 clonotypes in ibrutinib-treated CLL. Study overall: Response was recorded as partial in about 24 patients and complete in 2; at median around 70 months, around 14 remained remitted and some twelve had progressed. Mean per-sample yields comprised 255,043 productive templates and approximately 90,000 productive rearrangements.

Clones were sequenced by immunoSEQ multiplex PCR, and TCRdb holds only the in-frame ones, with some missing. The sample consists of 250,000 to 350,000 clones, 65% to 85% of them appearing once. CDR1 and CDR2 from the germline V gene are SNHLY and FYNNEI. This CDR3 is built from 18 residues. V lost 5 bases to trimming and J lost 5 bases, with 24 bases between them. Study-wide results and caveats: Pretreatment clonality was elevated relative to age-matched healthy donors and paralleled circulating CD8+ T-cell counts.

The source was PBMCs, collected at disease progression, from a patient treated with ibrutinib. This rearrangement joins TRBV2 to TRBJ1-4, with D possibly being TRBD1 (5 bases). The clonotype originates from a human donor with chronic lymphocytic leukemia. The CDR3 DNA is TGTGCCAGCAGTAGAAGGGGTATAGAAACACCTAAAAATGAAAAACTGTTTTTT. It is translated as CASSRRGIETPKNEKLFF. Together with reference TRBV2 and TRBJ1-4, the CDR3 gives the full variable domain: EPEVTQTPSHQVTQMGQEVILRCVPISNHLYFYWYRQILGQKVEFLVSFYNNEISEKSEIFDDQFSVERPDGSNFTLKIRSTKLEDSAMYFCASSRRGIETPKNEKLFFGSGTQLSVL.